Detailed here is one TCR beta chain. Its target is unknown. The data were obtained in a study of shared clonotypes between healthy human individuals. Broader study findings: Specimens sampled were limited to blood, with tissue repertoires likely differing. Limitation of the genetic and exposure-history diversity represented came from the few donors.

The CDR3 has 16 amino acids. Germline values: CDR1 SGHDT, CDR2 YYEEEE. V lost 4 bases and J lost 1; bases outside the gene matches: 7. Produced via immunoSEQ multiplex PCR; TCRdb's table is partial and in-frame only. The table lists 530,000 or so clones, approximately 79% of them singletons. There were no recent acute infections or vaccinations among the donors, who were healthy HIV-negative adults. The clonotype was recovered from a woman aged 35 to 49 in good health. Some clones in this sample may be carry-over from other donors' samples. This sequence joins TRBV5-6 and TRBJ2-1; 8 bases fit TRBD2. Sequencing used PBMCs. CDR3 sequence: CASSLRSGESYNEQFF. As DNA, the CDR3 is TGTGCCAGCAGCCTACGTAGCGGGGAGTCCTACAATGAGCAGTTCTTC. Full variable domain (outside the CDR3, taken from reference TRBV5-6 and TRBJ2-1): DAGVTQSPTHLIKTRGQQVTLRCSPKSGHDTVSWYQQALGQGPQFIFQYYEEEERQRGNFPDRFSGHQFPNYSSELNVNALLLGDSALYLCASSLRSGESYNEQFFGPGTRLTVL.